This T cell receptor beta chain appears in the sequencing data of a study of cytomegalovirus exposure and HLA in healthy donors. Regarding the study as a whole: The tendency of first-cohort TCR clusters to co-occur in the 120 or so validation repertoires was the finding of a later analysis. Cytomegalovirus association was assigned to some 160 TCR beta chains. Across donors, most TCRs were seen rarely, yet some public ones were widespread. Cytomegalovirus status was reportedly diagnosed by the classifier with high specificity and sensitivity.

A remark on this clone: Its antigen is undetermined.

This CDR3 spans 16 amino acids. The trim removed 4 bases at V and 0 bases at J, leaving 3 bases unmatched. Germline-derived CDR1 and CDR2 are MDHEN and SYDVKM. Using immunoSEQ multiplex PCR, the repertoire was profiled, and TCRdb retains in-frame clones only, with some absent. The table has fewer than 200,000 clones, 85% seen once. J is TRBJ2-7 and V is TRBV28; 13 nucleotides line up with TRBD2. The TCR was taken from a man aged 18 to 30 in good health and CMV-seropositive. The sample consisted of PBMCs. The CDR3 protein is CASSSGLAGASYEQYF. The DNA for the CDR3 is TGTGCCAGCAGTTCAGGACTAGCGGGGGCCTCCTACGAGCAGTACTTC.